One sample yielded the 8 T cell receptor beta chains listed below, sequenced in a study of T-cell reconstitution after alpha-beta-depleted transplantation in children. Unique molecular identifiers were incorporated when the TCRbeta library was constructed. TCRdb re-derived calls from the PCR reads in MiXCR, one entry per CDR3 protein. Among 450,000 to 600,000 distinct CDR3 sequences listed, about 33% were seen once. The input for sequencing was PBMCs from the stem cell graft donor, taken from the stem cell graft. Receptors originate from a human donor who donated a stem cell graft to a child with aplastic anemia.

The chain employs TRBV29-1 and TRBJ1-1; D is perhaps TRBD1 (6 bases). CDR3 length equals 13 residues. Germline V gene sequence: CDR1 SQVTM, CDR2 ANQGSEA. Trimming stripped 3 bases from V and 3 bases from J, with 11 bases between. CDR3 sequence (DNA): TGCAGCGTTGACGGGTCAGGGGACACTGAAGCTTTCTTT. Translated: CSVDGSGDTEAFF.

The table lists this clonotype with a few counts. This chain connects TRBV6-1 to TRBJ1-2, with a possible D match to TRBD1 (6 bases). The CDR3 spans 14 residues. The germline V gene has CDR1 MNHNS and CDR2 SASEGT. The V end lost 4 bases, the J end lost 5 bases, and 14 bases lay between the germline ends. The CDR3 bases are TGTGCCAGCAGTGGGGGAACAGGGTCTTATGGCTACACCTTC. Translation gives CASSGGTGSYGYTF.

Written as DNA, the CDR3 is TGCAGCGTTGAGCCAGGGGGCGTATCTGGGGCCAACGTCCTGACTTTC. Translating it yields CSVEPGGVSGANVLTF. The V and J genes are TRBV29-1 and TRBJ2-6; 8 positions agree with TRBD1. V trimming: 3 bases; J trimming: 1 base; junction bases outside the gene matches: 5. Germline CDR1 reads SQVTM; CDR2 reads ANQGSEA. There are 16 residues in the CDR3.

The chain recombines TRBV25-1 with TRBJ2-3; 8 nucleotides agree with TRBD2. The CDR3 length is 16 residues. Germline CDR1 and CDR2: MGHDK and SYGVNS. V lost 2 bases, J lost 4 bases, and 8 bases stayed unmatched. As DNA, the CDR3 is TGTGCCAGCAGTGAAAGGAAGCGGGAGTTCTCAGATACGCAGTATTTT. It yields the protein CASSERKREFSDTQYF.

V and J are TRBV3-1 and TRBJ2-1, with unresolved D. The CDR3 extends over 15 amino acids. Germline CDR1 is LGHDT and CDR2 is YNNKEL (reference sequence). Trimming stripped 1 base from V and 8 bases from J, with 15 bases between. The CDR3 DNA follows: TGTGCCAGCAGCCAAGTTGCAGGAGTTATTGATGAGCAGTTCTTC. Translated, it gives CASSQVAGVIDEQFF.

This clonotype has only a few counts. The chain links TRBV29-1 to TRBJ2-2; no clear D gene. This CDR3 has 14 amino acids. Germline V gene lookup returns CDR1 SQVTM and CDR2 ANQGSEA. V was shortened by 4 bases and J by 5 bases, with 14 bases between the two germline ends. CDR3 nucleotides: TGCAGCGTTGTAGCCACTCTCGGAACCGGGGAGCTGTTTTTT. As protein: CSVVATLGTGELFF.

The chain employs TRBV7-2 and TRBJ1-2, with TRBD1 matching 7 bases. Germline V gives CDR1 SGHTA, CDR2 FQGNSA. J gave up 10 bases and V 4 bases, and 6 bases lay outside the gene matches. This CDR3 has 12 amino acids. CDR3: CASSSDRVAYTF. CDR3 sequence (DNA): TGTGCCAGCAGCTCCGACAGGGTCGCCTACACCTTC. Together with reference TRBV7-2 and TRBJ1-2, the CDR3 gives the full variable domain: GAGVSQSPSNKVTEKGKDVELRCDPISGHTALYWYRQSLGQGLEFLIYFQGNSAPDKSGLPSDRFSAERTGGSVSTLTIQRTQQEDSAVYLCASSSDRVAYTFGSGTRLTVV.

The J gene is TRBJ2-5, the V gene TRBV9, with 8 bases that match TRBD2. CDR1 and CDR2 (germline): SGDLS, YYNGEE. V shed 0 bases and J 0 bases; nucleotides not matched to a gene: 1. The CDR3 sequence is 15 residues long. CDR3 DNA: TGTGCCAGCAGCGTAGCGGGAGGGTACCAAGAGACCCAGTACTTC. It yields the protein CASSVAGGYQETQYF.